This T cell receptor (beta chain) was retrieved from a study of blood T cells in healthy people across ages. Looked up from germline, CDR1 is MNHEY and CDR2 is SMNVEV (reference sequence). V gave up 5 bases and J gave up 10 bases; unmatched junction bases: 10. The CDR3 consists of 14 residues. A sample-barcoded 5' primer and a J-beta primer mix were used in a second PCR of roughly 6 to 11 cycles. In TCRdb, the 5' RACE reads were re-called with MiXCR into one record per CDR3 protein. This sample has over 1,200,000 distinct CDR3 sequences; roughly 64% occur once, and the top ten carry about 6.3%. The sample comprised blood. The sequence was obtained from a man between 18 and 29 years old in good health. The chain combines TRBV27 with TRBJ1-2; TRBD1 matches 10 bases. The CDR3 spells CASSGGQGIHDYTF. CDR3 in DNA: TGTGCCAGCAGTGGGGGACAGGGGATCCATGACTACACCTTC.